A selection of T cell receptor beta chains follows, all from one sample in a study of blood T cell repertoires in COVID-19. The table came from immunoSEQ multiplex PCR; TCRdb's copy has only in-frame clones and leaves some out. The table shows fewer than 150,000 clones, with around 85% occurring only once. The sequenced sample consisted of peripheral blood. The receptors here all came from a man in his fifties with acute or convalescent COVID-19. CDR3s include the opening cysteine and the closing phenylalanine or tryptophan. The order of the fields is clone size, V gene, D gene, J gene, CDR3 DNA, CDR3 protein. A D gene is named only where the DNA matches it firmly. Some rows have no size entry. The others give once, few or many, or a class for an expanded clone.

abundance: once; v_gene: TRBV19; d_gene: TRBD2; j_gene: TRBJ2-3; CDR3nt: TGTGCCAGTAGTATAGGGGAAGGACTAGCCCCAGATACGCAGTATTTT; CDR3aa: CASSIGEGLAPDTQYF
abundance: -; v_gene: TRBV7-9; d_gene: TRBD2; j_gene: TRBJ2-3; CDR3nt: TGTGCCAGCAGCTTGACTAGCGGGGGGGCTGATACGCAGTATTTT; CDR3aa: CASSLTSGGADTQYF
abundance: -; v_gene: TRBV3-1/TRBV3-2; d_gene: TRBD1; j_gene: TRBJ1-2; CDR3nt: TGTGCCAGCAGCCAAGGGGGACAGACTTATGGCTACACCTTC; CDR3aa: CASSQGGQTYGYTF
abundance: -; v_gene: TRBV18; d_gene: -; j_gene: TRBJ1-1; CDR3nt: TGTGCCAGCTCACCCCCTACCCAGGTGAACACTGAAGCTTTCTTT; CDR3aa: CASSPPTQVNTEAFF
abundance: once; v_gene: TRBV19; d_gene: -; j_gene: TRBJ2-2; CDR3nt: TGTGCCAGTAGCCGTACAGAGATTCAAAACACCGGGGAGCTGTTTTTT; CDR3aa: CASSRTEIQNTGELFF
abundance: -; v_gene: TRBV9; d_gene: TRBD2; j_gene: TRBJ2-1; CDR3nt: TGTGCCAGCAGCGTAGGGGCTAGCGGGAGTCATGAGCAGTTCTTC; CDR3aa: CASSVGASGSHEQFF
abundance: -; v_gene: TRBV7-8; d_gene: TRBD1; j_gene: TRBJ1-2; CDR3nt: TGTGCCAGCAGCCCGGGACAGGGGGCTTTCGGAAACTATGGCTACACCTTC; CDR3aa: CASSPGQGAFGNYGYTF
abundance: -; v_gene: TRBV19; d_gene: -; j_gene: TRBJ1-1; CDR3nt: TGTGCCAGTAGTATACAGGGGCCAACTCGACTGAACACTGAAGCTTTCTTT; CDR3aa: CASSIQGPTRLNTEAFF
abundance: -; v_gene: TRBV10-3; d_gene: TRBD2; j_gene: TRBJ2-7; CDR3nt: TGTGCCATCAGTGCGCTCTTCCAGGGGGCTAGCGGGAGAGGTCGGGGGAACGAGCAGTACTTC; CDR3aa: CAISALFQGASGRGRGNEQYF
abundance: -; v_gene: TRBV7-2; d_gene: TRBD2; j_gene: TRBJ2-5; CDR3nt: TGTGCCAGCACTAGGGGTCTAGCGGGAGGGTCAGAGACCCAGTACTTC; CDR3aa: CASTRGLAGGSETQYF
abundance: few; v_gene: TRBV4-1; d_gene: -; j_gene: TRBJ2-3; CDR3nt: TGCGCCAGCAGCCAAGACAGGGAAAACACAGATACGCAGTATTTT; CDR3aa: CASSQDRENTDTQYF
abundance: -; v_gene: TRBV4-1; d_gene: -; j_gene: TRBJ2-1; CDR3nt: TGCGCCAGCAGCCAAGTATCTAATGTAGGGGGGGAGGTAGGTGGAAATGAGCAGTTCTTC; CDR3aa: CASSQVSNVGGEVGGNEQFF
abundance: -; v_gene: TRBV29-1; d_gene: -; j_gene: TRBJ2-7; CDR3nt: TGCAGCGCCCGGGGGACAGTCAGCTACGAGCAGTACTTC; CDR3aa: CSARGTVSYEQYF
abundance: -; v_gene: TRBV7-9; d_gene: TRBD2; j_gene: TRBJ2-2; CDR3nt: TGTGCCAGCAGTCTACCTATTCGGGAGGCAAACACCGGGGAGCTGTTTTTT; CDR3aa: CASSLPIREANTGELFF